The clone carrying this TCR beta chain was detected many times. This entry comes from a study of CD8 T cells in ankylosing spondylitis. This CDR3 is 15 amino acids long. The V gene end was trimmed by 2 bases and the J gene end by 7 bases; junction bases not matched to a gene: 7. Per germline, CDR1 KGHSH and CDR2 LQKENI. TCRdb re-called the 5' RACE reads with MiXCR, one entry per CDR3 protein. The data contain under 200,000 distinct CDR3 sequences, approximately 10% of them singletons. Sequencing was performed on blood, either unsorted or a sorted T cell fraction (not recorded which). V gene TRBV18 combines with J gene TRBJ2-1, with TRBD1 identical over 8 bases. This receptor was obtained from a male donor with ankylosing spondylitis or in good health (not recorded which). In nucleotides, the CDR3 is TGTGCCAGCTCACCAGGAACAGGGGGATTGAATGAGCAGTTCTTC. It codes for CASSPGTGGLNEQFF.